This TCR beta chain derives from a study of blood T cell repertoires in COVID-19. CDR1 is SEHNR and CDR2 is FQNEAQ in the germline V gene (reference sequence). The CDR3 extends over 12 amino acids. Trimming took off 7 bases at V and 5 bases at J, with 11 bases between the two ends. Produced via immunoSEQ multiplex PCR; TCRdb's table is partial and in-frame only. Of 130,000 or so clones listed, approximately 88% are singletons. Sequencing used peripheral blood. The V call is TRBV7-9, the J call TRBJ1-1; D ambiguous. The receptor was isolated from a man between 50 and 59 years old with acute or convalescent COVID-19. The DNA for the CDR3 is TGTGCCAGCACCAACCCCCCTACTGAAGCTTTCTTT. Amino acids: CASTNPPTEAFF.